The next 15 T cell receptor beta chains were all read from a single sample in a study of cytomegalovirus exposure and HLA in healthy donors. The primer mix had 60 Vbeta and 13 Jbeta primers. Assay: immunoSEQ multiplex PCR; the TCRdb copy retains only in-frame clones and omits some. In the table there are about 98,000 clones, 80% to 90% of which are singletons. Sequencing was performed on PBMCs. These receptors all come from a man aged 35-49 years in good health and CMV-seronegative.

The chain links TRBV6-5 to TRBJ2-7; TRBD1 agrees at 8 bases. V lost 7 bases and J lost 0; bases outside the gene matches: 5. The CDR3 has 14 amino acids. Germline loops: CDR1 MNHEY, CDR2 SVGAGI. Here the CDR3 reads CASTLDRASYEQYF. The CDR3 region has the DNA TGTGCCAGCACGTTGGACAGGGCCTCCTACGAGCAGTACTTC.

This clone has only a few counts. A read error may account for a junction end that differs from germline. The chain combines TRBV10-3 with TRBJ2-7, with 15 bases identical to TRBD2. Germline V gene sequence: CDR1 ENHRY, CDR2 SYGVKD. The CDR3 spans 14 residues. The CDR3 region has the DNA TGTGCCATCAGTGAGTTCGGACTAGCGGGGGGGAAGCACTTC. Protein: CAISEFGLAGGKHF.

A single count supports this clone. This sequence joins TRBV5-1 and TRBJ2-7; D possibly corresponds to TRBD1 (6 bases). V lost 5 bases and J 0 bases, leaving 12 bases between the germline ends. Germline CDR1 SGHRS, CDR2 YFSETQ. The CDR3 has 14 amino acids. CDR3 residues: CASSSDRSSYEQYF. The CDR3 bases are TGCGCCAGCAGTTCCGACAGGAGCTCCTACGAGCAGTACTTC.

The chain joins TRBV9 to TRBJ1-2, with D possibly matching TRBD1 (5 bases). There are 14 residues in the CDR3. Trimming took 1 base from V and 6 from J, leaving 13 bases between them. Germline V gene data show CDR1 as SGDLS and CDR2 as YYNGEE. The DNA of the CDR3 is TGTGCCAGCAGCGTAACCCAGTCGGGGGATGGCTACACCTTC. It codes for CASSVTQSGDGYTF.

The chain employs TRBV6-1 and TRBJ1-6; D gene uncertain. Germline V gives CDR1 MNHNS, CDR2 SASEGT. This CDR3 comprises 12 residues. V was clipped by 5 bases and J by 8 bases, with 7 bases between them. In DNA, the CDR3 is TGTGCCAGCAGTACTACCGATTCACCCCTCCACTTT. It encodes CASSTTDSPLHF.

V usage is TRBV9 and J usage is TRBJ1-1, with D unclear. Trimming shortened V by 4 bases and J by 5 bases, and 9 bases separated the two germline ends. The length of the CDR3 is 12 residues. Per germline, CDR1 SGDLS and CDR2 YYNGEE. The CDR3 loop is CASSPSGTEAFF. CDR3 bases: TGTGCCAGCAGCCCTAGTGGTACTGAAGCTTTCTTT.

This clone was observed a handful of times. The V call is TRBV2, the J call TRBJ2-2, with TRBD1 as a possible D gene (6 bases). CDR1 and CDR2 (germline): SNHLY, FYNNEI. V lost 4 bases and J lost 6, with 12 bases in between. The CDR3 length is 14 residues. The CDR3 reads CASSVQGSAGELFF. The CDR3 bases are TGTGCCAGCAGTGTTCAGGGGTCGGCCGGGGAGCTGTTTTTT.

The chain links TRBV7-8 to TRBJ2-1, with TRBD2 identical over 10 bases. There are 13 residues in the CDR3. Germline lookup yields CDR1 SGHVS and CDR2 FQNEAQ. With 7 bases clipped from V and 4 bases from J, the junction kept 1 base outside the gene matches. The CDR3 DNA follows: TGTGCCAGCAAAGCGGGGGGGTACAATGAGCAGTTCTTC. As protein: CASKAGGYNEQFF.

V gene TRBV18 combines with J gene TRBJ2-5; D remains unclear. This CDR3 spans 13 amino acids. V was shortened by 3 bases and J by 5 bases, with 10 bases between the two germline ends. Germline lookup yields CDR1 KGHSH and CDR2 LQKENI. The chain's CDR3 is CASSPLPRETQYF. The CDR3 DNA follows: TGTGCCAGCTCACCTCTCCCCCGGGAGACCCAGTACTTC.

The CDR3 nucleotides read TGTGCCAGCAGCCCTAGGGGGATCGAGACCCAGTACTTC. It specifies CASSPRGIETQYF. The rearrangement joins TRBV2 to TRBJ2-5; TRBD1 might be the D (6 bases). V was clipped by 6 bases and J by 5 bases, with 13 bases between them. Germline V lookup: CDR1 SNHLY, CDR2 FYNNEI. The CDR3 has 13 amino acids.

The J gene is TRBJ1-1, the V gene TRBV5-6, with no clear D. CDR1 SGHDT and CDR2 YYEEEE come from the germline V gene. CDR3 length: 15 residues. The V end was cut by 6 bases, the J end by 4 bases, with 19 bases between. The CDR3 DNA is TGTGCCAGCATCAAAATCTCGGGCGGGAGCACTGAAGCTTTCTTT. As protein: CASIKISGGSTEAFF.

This clone was recorded once. The DNA for the CDR3 is TGTGCCAGCAGCTTAGCGGGACAACTAAATCAGCCCCAGCATTTT. This codes for CASSLAGQLNQPQHF. The rearrangement links TRBV7-8 to TRBJ1-5, with D possibly TRBD1 on 6 matching bases. Germline-derived CDR1 and CDR2 are SGHVS and FQNEAQ. The CDR3 length is 15 residues. V shed 0 bases and J shed 4 bases, with 10 bases lying between them.

V and J are TRBV14 and TRBJ2-5; TRBD2 matches at 16 bases. This CDR3 region has 16 residues. In germline, CDR1 is SGHDN, CDR2 FVKESK. The V and J ends lost 4 bases and 5 bases, in that order; junction bases with no gene match: 4. CDR3 DNA: TGTGCCAGCAGCCCGGGACTAGCGGGGGGGCAGGAGACCCAGTACTTC. It is translated as CASSPGLAGGQETQYF.

The chain links TRBV5-1 to TRBJ1-1; TRBD1 agrees at 7 bases. The trim removed 1 base at V and 4 bases at J, leaving 7 bases unmatched. The CDR3 totals 15 residues. CDR1 and CDR2 from the germline V gene are SGHRS and YFSETQ. CDR3 loop: CASSLTRTGRTEAFF. The CDR3 region has the DNA TGCGCCAGCAGCTTGACCAGGACAGGCCGCACTGAAGCTTTCTTT.

The chain uses TRBV19 and TRBJ1-1; D gene unclear. The CDR3 is 11 amino acids. With 6 bases removed from V and 4 bases from J, the gap between germline ends came to 6 bases. Germline CDR1 reads LNHDA; CDR2 reads SQIVND (reference sequence). CDR3 bases: TGTGCCAGTAGCCGAGCCACTGAAGCTTTCTTT. It translates to CASSRATEAFF.